Detailed here is one T cell receptor (beta chain). Its specificity is unknown. Trimming left V 0 bases short and J 6 bases short, with 18 bases between. CDR1 SGDLS and CDR2 YYNGEE come from the germline V gene. CDR3 length equals 16 residues. The entry originates in a study of PD-1 blockade in classical Hodgkin lymphoma. Documented time point: cycle 4 day 1 (C4D1), after more than five weeks of nivolumab. Each and every patient relapsed after autologous stem cell transplantation, and patients got differing brentuximab vedotin exposure. The study purified CD4+ T cells from thawed PBMCs using magnetic negative selection. Here immunoSEQ multiplex PCR was the method, and the copy in TCRdb shows in-frame clones only, minus some. The table includes about 22,000 clones, approximately 65% detected once. General study results and limits: Newly diagnosed patients were said to have less baseline TCR diversity than healthy donors did.

Source: CD4+ T cells from blood, taken before the fourth cycle of nivolumab. The chain recombines TRBV9 with TRBJ1-2; possibly TRBD1 for D (6 bases). The source of this sequence is a human donor with classical Hodgkin lymphoma. DNA for the CDR3: TGTGCCAGCAGCGTAGTGGACAGCTTTCCGGAGGATGGCTACACCTTC. Its translation is CASSVVDSFPEDGYTF.